The 27 T cell receptor beta chains listed next were all sequenced from one sample in a study of technical replicates of blood from several donors. TCRdb's table, derived via immunoSEQ multiplex PCR, lists solely in-frame clones and lacks some. The top ten hold around 0.21% of the sample, which has 91,000 or so clones, 95% seen once. The sample comprised T cells isolated from PBMCs. These receptors all stem from a human donor in good health.

This sequence joins TRBV5-1 and TRBJ2-7; 7 bases fit TRBD2. CDR1 is SGHRS, CDR2 YFSETQ, per germline. Trimming cost V 4 bases and J 3 bases; bases outside gene matches: 7. The CDR3 length is 14 residues. The CDR3, as DNA: TGCGCCAGCAGCCCGTCCGGGGGGATCTACGAGCAGTACTTC. It is translated as CASSPSGGIYEQYF.

The chain recombines TRBV10-1 with TRBJ2-7, with 7 bases lining up with TRBD1. The CDR3 has 13 amino acids. The J segment lost 3 bases and the V segment lost 2 bases, leaving 1 base of the junction unmatched. Germline CDR1 and CDR2: WNHNN and SYGVQD (reference sequence). For the CDR3, the DNA is TGCGCCAGCAGTGAGGGGACAGTCTACGAGCAGTACTTC. It specifies CASSEGTVYEQYF.

V is TRBV4-1 and J is TRBJ2-1; perhaps TRBD2 as D (7 bases). The V and J ends lost 2 bases and 8 bases respectively, with 13 bases between them. The CDR3 extends over 14 amino acids. Germline assignment: CDR1 MGHRA and CDR2 YSYEKL. CDR3 sequence (DNA): TGCGCCAGCAGCCAACAACAGGGAGGGCATGAGCAGTTCTTC. Translated: CASSQQQGGHEQFF.

The rearrangement links TRBV14 to TRBJ2-1; 11 bases are a match to TRBD2. The CDR3 extends over 20 amino acids. Germline lookup yields CDR1 SGHDN and CDR2 FVKESK. With V trimmed by 0 bases and J by 2 bases, 12 bases remained unmatched. The DNA for the CDR3 is TGTGCCAGCAGCCAAGATTGGACTAGCGGGCGACTCCGGGCCTACAATGAGCAGTTCTTC. This translates into CASSQDWTSGRLRAYNEQFF.

The V gene is TRBV11-3, the J gene TRBJ2-3; TRBD1 is a possible D gene (6 bases). From germline, CDR1 is SGHNT and CDR2 YENEEA. The V end lost 5 bases, the J end lost 3 bases, and 18 bases lay between the germline ends. The CDR3 is 16 residues long. The CDR3 region is CASSQSTGSPTDTQYF. In nucleotides, the CDR3 is TGTGCCAGCAGCCAAAGTACAGGGTCGCCTACAGATACGCAGTATTTT.

V and J are TRBV14 and TRBJ2-6; weak D call: TRBD1 (5 bases). Trimming removed 1 base at V and 4 bases at J, with 11 bases between. Germline V gene sequence: CDR1 SGHDN, CDR2 FVKESK. This CDR3 comprises 16 residues. CDR3 sequence (DNA): TGTGCCAGCAGCCAAGTCTATGGGGCCGGGGCCAACGTCCTGACTTTC. Translated, it gives CASSQVYGAGANVLTF.

The genes are TRBV2 and TRBJ1-6; 8 nucleotides agree with TRBD1. V shed 6 bases and J 8 bases; nucleotides not matched to a gene: 6. From germline, CDR1 is SNHLY and CDR2 FYNNEI. The CDR3 has 14 amino acids. CDR3 sequence: CASRGQVRDSPLHF. DNA of the CDR3: TGTGCCAGCAGGGGACAGGTTCGGGATTCACCCCTCCACTTT.

This sequence joins TRBV28 and TRBJ1-2; D is unresolved. CDR3 length equals 12 residues. Looked up from germline, CDR1 is MDHEN and CDR2 is SYDVKM. Between the trimmed V and J ends, which lost 6 bases and 8 bases, there was a span of 13 bases. The CDR3 here is CASSPGDWGYTF. CDR3 sequence (DNA): TGTGCCAGCAGCCCGGGAGACTGGGGCTACACCTTC.

The chain is built from TRBV2 and TRBJ2-7, with 7 bases lining up with TRBD2. Germline loops: CDR1 SNHLY, CDR2 FYNNEI. V lost 3 bases, J lost 2 bases, and 1 base stayed unmatched. The CDR3 runs 13 residues. CDR3 sequence reads: CASSEAGAYEQYF. CDR3 bases: TGTGCCAGCAGTGAGGCGGGAGCCTACGAGCAGTACTTC.

The chain has TRBV6-1 and TRBJ2-5; D call uncertain. Germline V gene sequence: CDR1 MNHNS, CDR2 SASEGT. This CDR3 is built from 14 residues. Trimming removed 4 bases from V and 1 base from J, with 10 bases in between. CDR3 DNA: TGTGCCAGCAGTGGTGAACAAATCCAAGAGACCCAGTACTTC. As protein: CASSGEQIQETQYF.

The chain links TRBV21-1 to TRBJ2-3; the table's D call, TRBD2, has no DNA check behind it. TRBV21-1 is described as a pseudogene. This CDR3 comprises 14 residues. CDR3 coding DNA: TGTGCCAGCAGCAAAAGGGAGTCGGCACGGGAGGGAGGTTTT. Protein: CASSKRESAREGGF.

This chain connects TRBV2 to TRBJ1-5; D is unclear. Germline V gene data show CDR1 as SNHLY and CDR2 as FYNNEI. V was shortened by 0 bases and J by 4 bases, with 7 bases between the two germline ends. The CDR3 is 14 amino acids. CDR3 amino acids: CASSEAERNQPQHF. CDR3 sequence (DNA): TGTGCCAGCAGTGAAGCAGAGAGAAATCAGCCCCAGCATTTT.

This chain uses TRBV29-1 with TRBJ1-2; 7 bases fit TRBD1. The CDR3 sequence is 15 residues long. CDR1 is SQVTM, CDR2 ANQGSEA, per germline. V lost 3 bases, J lost 0 bases, and 7 bases stayed unmatched. CDR3 amino acids: CSVDRRQGTNYGYTF. CDR3 sequence (DNA): TGCAGCGTTGATAGAAGACAGGGAACTAACTATGGCTACACCTTC.

The chain combines TRBV6-5 with TRBJ2-3; no definite D call. This CDR3 spans 13 amino acids. Trimming shortened V by 8 bases and J by 3 bases, and 12 bases separated the two germline ends. Germline V gene sequence: CDR1 MNHEY, CDR2 SVGAGI. The CDR3 sequence is CASCVADTDTQYF. CDR3 coding DNA: TGTGCCAGCTGTGTGGCCGATACAGATACGCAGTATTTT.

The chain employs TRBV15 and TRBJ1-1; D is perhaps TRBD1 (6 bases). This CDR3 comprises 13 residues. Looked up from germline, CDR1 is LNHNV and CDR2 is YYDKDF (reference sequence). Between the trimmed V and J ends, which lost 3 bases and 4 bases, there was a span of 9 bases. Written as DNA, the CDR3 is TGTGCCACCAGCAGGGCCAGGGGCACTGAAGCTTTCTTT. Translation gives CATSRARGTEAFF.

The genes are TRBV10-3 and TRBJ2-7; 16 positions agree with TRBD2. Germline V gene lookup returns CDR1 ENHRY and CDR2 SYGVKD. There are 17 residues in the CDR3. V trimming: 4 bases; J trimming: 7 bases; junction bases outside the gene matches: 10. Here the CDR3 reads CAISGVPGLAGGPEQYF. The CDR3 DNA is TGTGCCATCAGTGGCGTCCCGGGACTAGCGGGAGGGCCTGAGCAGTACTTC.

The V call is TRBV5-1, the J call TRBJ2-2; D perhaps matches TRBD2 (6 bases). V lost 1 base and J 2 bases, leaving 12 bases between the germline ends. CDR3 size: 16 residues. The germline CDR1 and CDR2 sequences are SGHRS and YFSETQ. CDR3 amino acids: CASSLSGVQNTGELFF. In DNA, the CDR3 is TGCGCCAGCAGCTTGTCGGGAGTACAAAACACCGGGGAGCTGTTTTTT.

V gene TRBV18 combines with J gene TRBJ1-2, with 7 bases matching TRBD1. V lost 1 base and J lost 1; bases outside the gene matches: 3. The CDR3 extends over 15 amino acids. Germline CDR1 reads KGHSH; CDR2 reads LQKENI. In DNA form, the CDR3 reads TGTGCCAGCTCACCACGGACAGGCGATAACTATGGCTACACCTTC. It is translated as CASSPRTGDNYGYTF.

This clone has just a few counts. DNA of the CDR3: TGTGCCAGCAGCTTTTGGGGGCGGGGGGGCTACGAGCAGTACTTC. This encodes CASSFWGRGGYEQYF. This rearrangement joins TRBV5-6 to TRBJ2-7, with TRBD2 identical over 9 bases. Per germline, CDR1 SGHDT and CDR2 YYEEEE. The CDR3 runs to 15 residues. V was pared by 2 bases and J by 3 bases, with 6 bases of the junction left unmatched. Full variable domain (missing parts from reference TRBV5-6 and TRBJ2-7): DAGVTQSPTHLIKTRGQQVTLRCSPKSGHDTVSWYQQALGQGPQFIFQYYEEEERQRGNFPDRFSGHQFPNYSSELNVNALLLGDSALYLCASSFWGRGGYEQYFGPGTRLTVT.

The chain recombines TRBV13 with TRBJ1-4; perhaps TRBD1 as D (5 bases). The CDR3 is 17 amino acids. Germline CDR1 is PRHDT and CDR2 is FYEKMQ (reference sequence). Trimming removed 4 bases from V and 4 bases from J, with 19 bases in between. The CDR3 sequence: CASSSRIPQGLNEKLFF. Here the CDR3 DNA reads TGTGCCAGCAGCTCCCGAATACCTCAGGGACTTAATGAAAAACTGTTTTTT.

A remark on this clone: This CDR3 is also generated by other DNA sequences in the sample. V usage is TRBV5-1 and J usage is TRBJ2-7, with 8 bases that match TRBD1. The CDR3 loop spans 13 amino acids. In germline, CDR1 is SGHRS, CDR2 YFSETQ. V gave up 1 base and J gave up 4 bases; unmatched junction bases: 1. CDR3 coding DNA: TGCGCCAGCAGCTTGAGACAGGGGTACGAGCAGTACTTC. This gives the protein CASSLRQGYEQYF.

The chain has TRBV10-3 and TRBJ1-2; 7 bases map to TRBD1. Germline loops: CDR1 ENHRY, CDR2 SYGVKD. V trimming: 2 bases; J trimming: 0 bases; junction bases outside the gene matches: 3. The CDR3 totals 15 residues. CDR3: CAISEPGTANYGYTF. CDR3 nucleotide sequence: TGTGCCATCAGTGAGCCCGGGACAGCTAACTATGGCTACACCTTC.

The rearrangement uses TRBV9 and TRBJ1-2, with D possibly being TRBD1 (6 bases). V was clipped by 4 bases and J by 4 bases, with 14 bases between them. The germline V gene has CDR1 SGDLS and CDR2 YYNGEE. The CDR3 consists of 14 residues. In DNA, the CDR3 is TGTGCCAGCAGCACCTTGGACAGCAGCTATGGCTACACCTTC. It is translated as CASSTLDSSYGYTF.

Regarding this clone: The CDR3 does not close with the conserved phenylalanine or tryptophan, likely indicating a read error. The DNA is left out, because the CDR3 cannot be placed on it with certainty; the CDR3 is given as TCRdb lists it. The chain couples TRBV5-4 to TRBJ2-3; the table's D gene call, TRBD2, was not cross checked with the DNA. CDR1 and CDR2 (germline): SGHNT, YYREEE (reference sequence). A total of 13 residues make up the CDR3, ends included. The CDR3 is CASSLGLAGHQTS.

V and J are TRBV6-1 and TRBJ1-1, with D unclear. CDR3 length equals 12 residues. CDR1 and CDR2 (germline): MNHNS, SASEGT. Trimming stripped 9 bases from V and 4 bases from J, with 12 bases between. CDR3 amino acids: CASPGVLTEAFF. CDR3 nucleotide sequence: TGTGCCAGTCCGGGAGTGCTCACTGAAGCTTTCTTT.

V and J are TRBV7-9 and TRBJ2-5; 8 bases are a match to TRBD2. CDR3 length: 16 residues. The V segment lost 3 bases and the J segment 2 bases; nucleotides outside the gene matches: 8. Germline V gene lookup returns CDR1 SEHNR and CDR2 FQNEAQ (reference sequence). The CDR3 DNA is TGTGCCAGCAGCTTCGGTGCCGGGGGGGCTCAAGAGACCCAGTACTTC. Translation gives CASSFGAGGAQETQYF.

The J gene is TRBJ2-1, the V gene TRBV4-1; possible D gene TRBD2, 5 bases. Germline assignment: CDR1 MGHRA and CDR2 YSYEKL. This CDR3 is built from 18 residues. Trimming left V 2 bases short and J 12 bases short, with 29 bases between. CDR3 loop: CASSQSLGFERPLMLQFF. DNA of the CDR3: TGCGCCAGCAGCCAAAGTCTCGGTTTTGAGCGGCCCCTAATGCTGCAGTTCTTC.